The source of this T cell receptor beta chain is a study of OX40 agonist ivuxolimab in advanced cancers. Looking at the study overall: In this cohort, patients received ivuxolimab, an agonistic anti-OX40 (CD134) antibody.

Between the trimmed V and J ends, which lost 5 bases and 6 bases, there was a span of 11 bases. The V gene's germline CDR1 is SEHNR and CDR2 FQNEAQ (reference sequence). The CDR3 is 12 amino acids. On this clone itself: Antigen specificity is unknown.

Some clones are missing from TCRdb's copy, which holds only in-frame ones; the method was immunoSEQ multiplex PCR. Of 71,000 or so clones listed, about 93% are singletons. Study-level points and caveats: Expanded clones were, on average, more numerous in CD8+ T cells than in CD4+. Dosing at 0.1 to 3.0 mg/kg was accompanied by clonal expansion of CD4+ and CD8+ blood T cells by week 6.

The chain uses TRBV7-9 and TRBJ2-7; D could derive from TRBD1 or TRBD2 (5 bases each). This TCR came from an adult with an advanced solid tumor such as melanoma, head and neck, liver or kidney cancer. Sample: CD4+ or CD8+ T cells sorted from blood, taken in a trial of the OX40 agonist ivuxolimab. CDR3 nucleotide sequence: TGTGCCAGCAGCCCCGGGGCATCCGAGCAGTACTTC. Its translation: CASSPGASEQYF.